The rows below give T cell receptor beta chains drawn from one sample of a study of cytomegalovirus exposure and HLA in healthy donors. Profiling relied on immunoSEQ multiplex PCR, and the TCRdb table lists in-frame clones only, not all of them. The sample holds 250,000 or so clones; around nine tenths are singletons and the top ten take 2.6%. The sample was PBMCs. The receptors shown here come from a man aged 18 to 35 in good health and CMV-seronegative. CDR3s include the opening cysteine and the closing phenylalanine or tryptophan. The D gene is left open where the match is weak. Clone size, where shown, is once, few, many, or a class for clones that have expanded.

cdr3_aa,cdr3_nt,d_call,j_call,v_call,clone_size
CATSVVGASYEQYF,TGTGCCACCTCGGTGGTAGGGGCCTCCTACGAGCAGTACTTC,NA,TRBJ2-7,TRBV28,NA
CASSNPLGGYSSYEQYF,TGTGCCAGCAGCAACCCCTTAGGGGGTTATAGCTCCTACGAGCAGTACTTC,NA,TRBJ2-7,TRBV7-8,few
CASRKADRGPHEQYF,TGTGCCAGCAGAAAAGCCGACAGGGGGCCTCACGAGCAGTACTTC,TRBD1,TRBJ2-7,TRBV2,NA
CASRLPYSGTGRTCVPGQYNEQFF,NA,NA,TRBJ2-1,TRBV12-2,once
CASSPKTGLQHF,TGTGCCAGTAGCCCCAAAACGGGACTGCAGCATTTT,NA,TRBJ1-5,TRBV19,NA
CASSVGLDTQYF,TGTGCCAGCAGCGTAGGACTGGATACGCAGTATTTT,NA,TRBJ2-3,TRBV9,NA
CASSLFAVGLAGGETQYF,TGTGCCAGCAGTTTATTCGCGGTGGGACTAGCGGGAGGCGAGACCCAGTACTTC,TRBD2,TRBJ2-5,TRBV27,NA
CASSLRSGPDEQYF,TGCGCCAGCAGCTTGCGGTCAGGTCCCGACGAGCAGTACTTC,NA,TRBJ2-7,TRBV5-1,NA
CAGSRGNTEAFF,TGTGCCGGCTCCCGGGGGAACACTGAAGCTTTCTTT,NA,TRBJ1-1,TRBV6-1,NA
CASSATPGTGLSEQYF,TGTGCCAGCAGCGCAACACCCGGGACAGGGTTAAGCGAGCAGTACTTC,TRBD1,TRBJ2-7,TRBV9,once
CASSEDRVNEKLFF,TGTGCCAGCAGTGAAGACAGGGTGAATGAAAAACTGTTTTTT,NA,TRBJ1-4,TRBV6-1,NA
CASSQVQLTGELFF,TGCGCCAGCAGCCAGGTACAGCTCACCGGGGAGCTGTTTTTT,NA,TRBJ2-2,TRBV4-3,NA
CSVTGAGYDTEAFF,TGCAGCGTCACAGGGGCGGGTTACGACACTGAAGCTTTCTTT,TRBD1,TRBJ1-1,TRBV29-1,NA
CASSIERGASGEQYF,TGTGCCAGCAGCATAGAGAGAGGAGCTTCGGGCGAGCAGTACTTC,NA,TRBJ2-7,TRBV7-2,NA
CASSVAGYDTGELFF,TGTGCCAGCAGCGTTGCGGGCTACGACACCGGGGAGCTGTTTTTT,NA,TRBJ2-2,TRBV9,NA
CASSYTGGFYNEQFF,TGTGCCAGCAGTTACACAGGGGGCTTCTACAATGAGCAGTTCTTC,TRBD1,TRBJ2-1,TRBV6-5,NA